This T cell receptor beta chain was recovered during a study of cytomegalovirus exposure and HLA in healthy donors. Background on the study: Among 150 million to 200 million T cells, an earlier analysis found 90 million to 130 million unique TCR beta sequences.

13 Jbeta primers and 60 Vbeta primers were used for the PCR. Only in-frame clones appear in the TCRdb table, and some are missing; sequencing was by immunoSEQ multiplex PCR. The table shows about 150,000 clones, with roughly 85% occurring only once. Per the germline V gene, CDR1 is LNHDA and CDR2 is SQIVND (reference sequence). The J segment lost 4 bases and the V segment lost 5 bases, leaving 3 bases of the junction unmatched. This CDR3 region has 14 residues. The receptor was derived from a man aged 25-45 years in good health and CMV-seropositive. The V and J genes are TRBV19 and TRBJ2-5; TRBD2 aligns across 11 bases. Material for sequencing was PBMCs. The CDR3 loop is CASSVLAGAETQYF. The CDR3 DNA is TGTGCCAGTAGTGTACTAGCGGGAGCAGAGACCCAGTACTTC. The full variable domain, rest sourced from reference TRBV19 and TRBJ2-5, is DGGITQSPKYLFRKEGQNVTLSCEQNLNHDAMYWYRQDPGQGLRLIYYSQIVNDFQKGDIAEGYSVSREKKESFPLTVTSAQKNPTAFYLCASSVLAGAETQYFGPGTRLLVL.